The 26 T cell receptor beta chains below come from one sample, sequenced in a study of cytomegalovirus exposure and HLA in healthy donors. Both 60 Vbeta primers and 13 Jbeta primers went into the PCR. Some clones are missing from TCRdb's copy, which holds only in-frame ones; the method was immunoSEQ multiplex PCR. The sample records approximately 84,000 clones, around 78% being singletons. Sequenced sample: PBMCs. The origin of the receptors is a male donor in good health and CMV-seropositive.

This clone came up a few times. This rearrangement joins TRBV5-4 to TRBJ1-3, with D tentatively TRBD1 (5 bases). Trimming stripped 10 bases from V and 0 bases from J, with 11 bases between. This CDR3 has 13 residues. Germline V gene lookup returns CDR1 SGHNT and CDR2 YYREEE (reference sequence). DNA for the CDR3: TGTGCCGCCAGACAGTTCTCTGGAAACACCATATATTTT. Protein product: CAARQFSGNTIYF.

This clone came up once. This rearrangement joins TRBV6-1 to TRBJ2-1; D is possibly TRBD2 (6 bases). The V end lost 4 bases, the J end lost 1 base, and 14 bases lay between the germline ends. This CDR3 region has 16 residues. In germline, CDR1 is MNHNS, CDR2 SASEGT. The CDR3 sequence is CASSGLTAGSYNEQFF. In DNA, the CDR3 is TGTGCCAGCAGTGGGTTAACGGCGGGGTCCTACAATGAGCAGTTCTTC.

This clone has a handful of counts. This chain uses TRBV4-1 with TRBJ2-7; 7 bases agree with TRBD1. CDR1 is MGHRA, CDR2 YSYEKL, per germline. The CDR3 sequence is 15 residues long. With 4 bases clipped from V and 2 bases from J, the junction kept 8 bases outside the gene matches. The DNA for the CDR3 is TGCGCCAGCAGCCGAGCGTGGACAGGACCCTACGAGCAGTACTTC. Amino acids: CASSRAWTGPYEQYF.

The V call is TRBV7-6, the J call TRBJ1-3; D is ambiguous. The germline V gene encodes CDR1 SGHVS and CDR2 FNYEAQ. V lost 4 bases to trimming and J lost 10 bases, with 17 bases between them. CDR3 length: 14 residues. DNA for the CDR3: TGTGCCAGCAGCTCCCGGGCCGAGGGAGGTACCATATATTTT. Its protein product is CASSSRAEGGTIYF.

This chain joins TRBV5-6 and TRBJ1-2; D gene ambiguous. Germline V gene sequence: CDR1 SGHDT, CDR2 YYEEEE. Between the trimmed V and J ends, which lost 2 bases and 6 bases, there was a span of 17 bases. The CDR3 contains 15 residues. The CDR3 sequence: CASSFSIREENGYTF. The CDR3 DNA follows: TGTGCCAGCAGCTTCTCCATCCGGGAAGAAAATGGCTACACCTTC.

V usage is TRBV9 and J usage is TRBJ2-1; a possible D gene is TRBD2 (5 bases). This CDR3 contains 13 residues. Per germline, CDR1 SGDLS and CDR2 YYNGEE. Deletions cut 3 bases from V and 12 bases from J, with 16 bases between. DNA for the CDR3: TGTGCCAGCAGCGGCCTTTCAAGCCGGGGGCAGTTCTTC. Protein sequence: CASSGLSSRGQFF.

The J gene is TRBJ2-5, the V gene TRBV5-1; a weak D match, TRBD2 (5 bases). V lost 0 bases, J lost 9 bases, and 15 bases lay in between. Germline lookup yields CDR1 SGHRS and CDR2 YFSETQ. The CDR3 length is 14 residues. The CDR3, as DNA: TGCGCCAGCAGCTTGGAGACGGAGGCCAGGTCCCAGTACTTC. Protein product: CASSLETEARSQYF.

The CDR3 here is CASSRQGAARGNTIYF. The CDR3, as DNA: TGTGCCAGCAGCCGACAGGGGGCCGCGAGGGGAAACACCATATATTTT. The chain joins TRBV7-9 to TRBJ1-3; 10 nucleotides agree with TRBD1. The CDR3 sequence is 16 residues long. Germline CDR1 is SEHNR and CDR2 is FQNEAQ (reference sequence). J lost 4 bases, V lost 5 bases, and 8 bases had no gene match. Together with reference TRBV7-9 and TRBJ1-3, the CDR3 gives the full variable domain: DTGVSQNPRHKITKRGQNVTFRCDPISEHNRLYWYRQTLGQGPEFLTYFQNEAQLEKSRLLSDRFSAERPKGSFSTLEIQRTEQGDSAMYLCASSRQGAARGNTIYFGEGSWLTVV.

The genes are TRBV5-1 and TRBJ2-7; D is undetermined. Germline V lookup: CDR1 SGHRS, CDR2 YFSETQ. V was trimmed by 0 bases and J by 1 base, leaving 8 bases between them. This CDR3 has 14 amino acids. The CDR3 nucleotides are TGCGCCAGCAGCTTGGCCTCAGAATCCTACGAGCAGTACTTC. It is translated as CASSLASESYEQYF.

The chain employs TRBV28 and TRBJ2-7, with 9 positions matching TRBD2. From germline, CDR1 is MDHEN and CDR2 SYDVKM. CDR3 length: 15 residues. The junction had 5 bases not matched to a gene; V was cut back by 5 bases and J by 0 bases. This chain's CDR3 is CASSPWTSASYEQYF. In DNA, the CDR3 is TGTGCCAGCAGTCCCTGGACTAGCGCCTCCTACGAGCAGTACTTC.

CDR3 sequence (DNA): TGTGCCAGCAGCTTGAGGGGGACCAGCACAGATACGCAGTATTTT. Translation: CASSLRGTSTDTQYF. This chain links TRBV7-6 with TRBJ2-3, with D maybe TRBD1 (6 bases). Deletions cut 3 bases from V and 0 bases from J, with 10 bases between. Germline values: CDR1 SGHVS, CDR2 FNYEAQ. This CDR3 comprises 15 residues. Looking up the rest from reference TRBV7-6 and TRBJ2-3 gives the full variable domain: GAGVSQSPRYKVTKRGQDVALRCDPISGHVSLYWYRQALGQGPEFLTYFNYEAQQDKSGLPNDRFSAERPEGSISTLTIQRTEQRDSAMYRCASSLRGTSTDTQYFGPGTRLTVL.

The chain is built from TRBV9 and TRBJ2-2, with 7 bases fitting TRBD2. The CDR3 length is 16 residues. The V and J ends lost 0 bases and 5 bases, in that order; junction bases with no gene match: 7. CDR1 SGDLS and CDR2 YYNGEE come from the germline V gene. The CDR3 reads CASSVVGGVKTGELFF. The DNA of the CDR3 is TGTGCCAGCAGCGTAGTGGGAGGGGTAAAGACCGGGGAGCTGTTTTTT.

The chain uses TRBV6-5 and TRBJ1-2; 8 bases map to TRBD1. This CDR3 contains 13 residues. Germline V lookup: CDR1 MNHEY, CDR2 SVGAGI. With 10 bases clipped from V and 7 bases from J, the junction kept 11 bases outside the gene matches. The CDR3 coding sequence is TGTGCCACGTCCGGGACAGGAGGTGGTGGCTACACCTTC. Translating gives CATSGTGGGGYTF.

In DNA, the CDR3 is TGTGCCAGCAGTTCGGGGGGGGGTAGGACTAGAGCGGCGGAGCAGTTCTTC. It specifies CASSSGGGRTRAAEQFF. V and J are TRBV2 and TRBJ2-1; TRBD2 matches at 8 bases. The junction had 19 bases not matched to a gene; V was cut back by 5 bases and J by 10 bases. The CDR3 runs to 17 residues. The V gene's germline CDR1 is SNHLY and CDR2 FYNNEI.

This clone was seen more than once but under ten times. CDR3 amino acids: CASSQYRDTYYGYTF. In DNA form, the CDR3 reads TGCGCCAGCAGCCAATACCGGGACACATACTATGGCTACACCTTC. The V call is TRBV4-1, the J call TRBJ1-2, with a possible D match to TRBD1 (6 bases). Germline V gives CDR1 MGHRA, CDR2 YSYEKL. The ends were cut back, 2 bases at V and 3 bases at J, with 13 bases in the middle. The CDR3 covers 15 residues.

This rearrangement joins TRBV7-3 to TRBJ2-7; 10 bases match TRBD2. This CDR3 has 16 amino acids. CDR1 and CDR2 from the germline V gene are SGHTA and FQGTGA. V was clipped by 1 base and J by 3 bases; unmatched bases: 6. The CDR3: CASSLSGLAVNYEQYF. CDR3 DNA sequence: TGTGCCAGCAGCTTAAGTGGACTAGCGGTTAACTACGAGCAGTACTTC.

This clone came up once. The chain has TRBV5-6 and TRBJ2-5; 12 bases are shared with TRBD2. V was pared by 3 bases and J by 5 bases, with 5 bases of the junction left unmatched. The length of the CDR3 is 15 residues. Germline CDR1 is SGHDT and CDR2 is YYEEEE. This CDR3 is CASSSRTSGKETQYF. Written as DNA, the CDR3 is TGTGCCAGCAGCTCCCGGACTAGCGGGAAGGAGACCCAGTACTTC.

The chain uses TRBV27 and TRBJ2-1; possible D gene TRBD2, 5 bases. The germline CDR1 and CDR2 sequences are MNHEY and SMNVEV (reference sequence). This CDR3 is 12 amino acids long. Deletions cut 5 bases from V and 11 bases from J, with 13 bases between. The DNA for the CDR3 is TGTGCCAGCAGTGAGGGAAGGCGGAAGCAGTTCTTC. Its protein product is CASSEGRRKQFF.

V and J are TRBV27 and TRBJ2-4; 10 bases are shared with TRBD2. Germline values: CDR1 MNHEY, CDR2 SMNVEV (reference sequence). The CDR3 contains 13 residues. The J segment lost 8 bases and the V segment lost 6 bases, leaving 4 bases of the junction unmatched. In DNA, the CDR3 is TGTGCCAGCAGGGTAGCGGGAGGCCACATTCAGTACTTC. It codes for CASRVAGGHIQYF.

The V and J genes are TRBV4-2 and TRBJ2-5, with 9 bases identical to TRBD2. CDR1 is LGHNA and CDR2 is YNFKEQ in the germline V gene. The CDR3 runs 16 residues. V lost 0 bases, J lost 5 bases, and 7 bases stayed unmatched. Here the CDR3 DNA reads TGTGCCAGCAGCCAAGATGGGCGGGAGGGCCTGGAGACCCAGTACTTC. Protein product: CASSQDGREGLETQYF.

The genes are TRBV29-1 and TRBJ2-1, with D tentatively TRBD2 (5 bases). Germline V gives CDR1 SQVTM, CDR2 ANQGSEA. The V end was cut by 7 bases, the J end by 7 bases, with 17 bases between. There are 13 residues in the CDR3. The CDR3 region is CSAARSTGNEQFF. Here the CDR3 DNA reads TGCAGCGCCGCTCGGTCCACGGGGAATGAGCAGTTCTTC.

This clone has a count of ten or more. V gene TRBV5-5 combines with J gene TRBJ1-1; D is possibly TRBD1 (6 bases). CDR3 length: 15 residues. Germline CDR1 and CDR2: SGHKS and YYEKEE (reference sequence). The V and J ends lost 0 bases and 5 bases respectively, with 14 bases between them. The CDR3 DNA follows: TGTGCCAGCAGCTTGGTACAGGGCTTCGGGACTGAAGCTTTCTTT. This sequence encodes CASSLVQGFGTEAFF.

The V and J genes are TRBV6-5 and TRBJ1-5, with TRBD1 matching over 10 bases. Germline V gives CDR1 MNHEY, CDR2 SVGAGI. The CDR3 contains 15 residues. The junction had 8 bases not matched to a gene; V was cut back by 5 bases and J by 7 bases. CDR3 sequence reads: CASSPGGQGIQPQHF. CDR3 DNA sequence: TGTGCCAGCAGTCCCGGGGGACAGGGGATCCAGCCCCAGCATTTT.

This chain joins TRBV29-1 and TRBJ2-7; 12 bases match TRBD2. CDR3 length: 13 residues. The V gene's germline CDR1 is SQVTM and CDR2 ANQGSEA. V trimming: 4 bases; J trimming: 3 bases; junction bases outside the gene matches: 1. CDR3 amino acids: CSVGTSGNYEQYF. CDR3 coding DNA: TGCAGCGTTGGGACTAGCGGGAACTACGAGCAGTACTTC.

This sequence joins TRBV2 and TRBJ1-5; D ambiguous. Germline loops: CDR1 SNHLY, CDR2 FYNNEI. The length of the CDR3 is 15 residues. V lost 3 bases to trimming and J lost 6 bases, with 15 bases between them. In DNA, the CDR3 is TGTGCCAGCAGTGAGGGTGCGGCGAGGAGTCAGCCCCAGCATTTT. It specifies CASSEGAARSQPQHF.

The chain employs TRBV7-2 and TRBJ2-3, with 9 bases fitting TRBD2. The length of the CDR3 is 16 residues. After removal of 1 base from V and 7 bases from J, the junction contained 9 bases not matched to a gene. From germline, CDR1 is SGHTA and CDR2 FQGNSA. The CDR3 spells CASSLDRLSGSNTQYF. CDR3 nucleotide sequence: TGTGCCAGCAGCTTAGATCGCCTTAGCGGGAGTAATACGCAGTATTTT.